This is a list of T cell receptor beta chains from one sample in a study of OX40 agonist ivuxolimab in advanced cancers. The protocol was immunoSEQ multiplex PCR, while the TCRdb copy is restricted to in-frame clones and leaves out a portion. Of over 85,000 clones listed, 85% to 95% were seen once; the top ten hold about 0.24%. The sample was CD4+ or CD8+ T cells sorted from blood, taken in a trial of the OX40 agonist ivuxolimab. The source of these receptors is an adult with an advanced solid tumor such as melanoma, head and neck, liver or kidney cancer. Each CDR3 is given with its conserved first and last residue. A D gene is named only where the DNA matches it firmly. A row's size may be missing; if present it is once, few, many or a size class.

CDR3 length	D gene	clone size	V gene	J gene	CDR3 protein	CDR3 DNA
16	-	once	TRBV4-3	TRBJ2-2	CASSQGRPRGTGELFF	TGCGCCAGCAGCCAAGGCCGACCACGGGGCACCGGGGAGCTGTTTTTT
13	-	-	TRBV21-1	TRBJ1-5	CASSVDGLRPQHF	TGTGCCAGCAGCGTTGACGGCCTGAGGCCCCAGCATTTT
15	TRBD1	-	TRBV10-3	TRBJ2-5	CATGTTDRGTGTQYF	TGTGCCACGGGAACGACGGACAGGGGCACCGGGACCCAGTACTTC
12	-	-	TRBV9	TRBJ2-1	CASSVESQRQFF	TGTGCCAGCAGCGTAGAATCCCAAAGGCAGTTCTTC
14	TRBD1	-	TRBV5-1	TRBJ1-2	CASSLEGQGASYTF	TGCGCCAGCAGCTTGGAGGGACAGGGGGCAAGCTACACCTTC
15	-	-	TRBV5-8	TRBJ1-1	CASSHLIWGNTEAFF	TGTGCCAGCAGCCATCTCATCTGGGGGAACACTGAAGCTTTCTTT
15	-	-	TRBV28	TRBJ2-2	CASSPPNLNTGELFF	TGTGCCAGCAGTCCCCCGAACCTTAACACCGGGGAGCTGTTTTTT
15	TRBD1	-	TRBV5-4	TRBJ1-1	CASSPTGGWNTEAFF	TGTGCCAGCAGCCCGACAGGGGGTTGGAACACTGAAGCTTTCTTT
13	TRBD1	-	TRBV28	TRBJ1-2	CASSVGQGDGYTF	TGTGCCAGCAGTGTAGGGCAGGGGGATGGCTACACCTTC
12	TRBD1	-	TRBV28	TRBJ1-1	CASSDPGQGAFF	TGTGCCAGCAGCGACCCGGGACAGGGAGCTTTCTTT
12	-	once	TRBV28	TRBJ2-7	CASSLRGGEQYF	TGTGCCAGCAGTTTAAGGGGGGGCGAGCAGTACTTC
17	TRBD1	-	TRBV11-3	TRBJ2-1	CASSLGTGTAKDNEQFF	TGTGCCAGCAGCTTAGGGACCGGGACAGCCAAGGACAATGAGCAGTTCTTC
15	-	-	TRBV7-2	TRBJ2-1	CASSSQGPVPYEQFF	TGTGCCAGCAGTTCTCAAGGGCCAGTCCCTTATGAGCAGTTCTTC
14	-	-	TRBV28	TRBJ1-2	CASSLVSLNYGYTF	TGTGCCAGCAGTTTGGTATCACTTAACTATGGCTACACCTTC
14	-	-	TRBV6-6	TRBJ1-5	CASSRGPVHQPQHF	TGTGCCAGCAGCCGGGGACCGGTGCATCAGCCCCAGCATTTT
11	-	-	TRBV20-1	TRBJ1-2	CSARVETGYTF	TGCAGTGCTAGAGTTGAGACTGGCTACACCTTC
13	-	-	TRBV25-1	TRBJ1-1	CASRRGRETEAFF	TGTGCCAGCAGAAGAGGAAGGGAGACTGAAGCTTTCTTT
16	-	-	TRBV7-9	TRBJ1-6	CASSLEVGGVNSPLHF	TGTGCCAGCAGCTTAGAAGTCGGGGGGGTTAATTCACCCCTCCACTTT
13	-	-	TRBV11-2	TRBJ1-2	CASRALGRRGYTF	TGTGCCAGCAGAGCCCTAGGGCGAAGAGGCTACACCTTC
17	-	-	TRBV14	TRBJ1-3	CASSQDRPNSSGNTIYF	TGTGCCAGCAGCCAAGATCGGCCAAACAGCTCTGGAAACACCATATATTTT
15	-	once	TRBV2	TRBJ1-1	CASIIRHGRDTEAFF	TGTGCCAGCATTATCCGGCACGGCCGTGACACTGAAGCTTTCTTT
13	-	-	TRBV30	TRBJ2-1	CAWSGGQRYEQFF	TGTGCCTGGAGCGGGGGCCAAAGGTATGAGCAGTTCTTC
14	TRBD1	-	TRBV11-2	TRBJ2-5	CASSSRTGEETQYF	TGTGCCAGCAGCTCCCGGACAGGGGAAGAGACCCAGTACTTC
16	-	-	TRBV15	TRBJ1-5	CATSRDSNGPNQPQHF	TGTGCCACCAGCAGAGATTCGAACGGTCCTAATCAGCCCCAGCATTTT
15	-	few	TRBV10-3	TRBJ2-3	CAISEYLSGTDTQYF	TGTGCCATCAGTGAGTATCTATCAGGCACAGATACGCAGTATTTT
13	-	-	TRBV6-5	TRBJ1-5	CASSYNRNQPQHF	TGTGCCAGCAGTTACAATCGGAATCAGCCCCAGCATTTT
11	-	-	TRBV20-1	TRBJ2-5	CSAGQQETQYF	TGCAGTGCTGGCCAACAGGAGACCCAGTACTTC
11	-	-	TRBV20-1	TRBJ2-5	CSASGYGTQYF	TGCAGTGCTAGTGGCTACGGGACCCAGTACTTC
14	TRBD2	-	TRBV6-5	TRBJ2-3	CASSAGTNTDTQYF	TGTGCCAGCAGCGCCGGGACTAACACAGATACGCAGTATTTT
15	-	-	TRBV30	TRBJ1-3	CAWSREGKRGNTIYF	TGTGCCTGGAGTCGGGAGGGGAAGAGAGGAAACACCATATATTTT
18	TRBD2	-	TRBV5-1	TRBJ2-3	CASSFSLLAGGLTDTQYF	TGCGCCAGCAGCTTTTCCCTACTAGCGGGAGGACTCACAGATACGCAGTATTTT
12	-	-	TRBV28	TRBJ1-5	CASGGLGQPQHF	TGTGCCAGCGGGGGGCTGGGTCAGCCCCAGCATTTT
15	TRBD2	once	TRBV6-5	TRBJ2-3	CASSYWAGVTDTQYF	TGTGCCAGCAGTTACTGGGCGGGAGTAACAGATACGCAGTATTTT
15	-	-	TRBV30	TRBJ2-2	CAWTLGGANTGELFF	TGTGCCTGGACCCTGGGGGGAGCGAACACCGGGGAGCTGTTTTTT
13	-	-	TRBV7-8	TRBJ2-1	CASTKGTPSEQFF	TGTGCCAGCACCAAGGGGACTCCTAGTGAGCAGTTCTTC
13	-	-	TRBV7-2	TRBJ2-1	CASSLALDYEQFF	TGTGCCAGCAGCTTAGCACTAGATTATGAGCAGTTCTTC
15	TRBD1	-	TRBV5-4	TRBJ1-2	CASSLGTGGYYGYTF	TGTGCCAGCAGCTTGGGGACAGGGGGGTACTATGGCTACACCTTC
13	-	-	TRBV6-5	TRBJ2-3	CASSKHGTDTQYF	TGTGCCAGCAGTAAACACGGCACAGATACGCAGTATTTT
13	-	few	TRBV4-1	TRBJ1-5	CASSPTGNQPQHF	TGCGCCAGCAGCCCGACAGGCAATCAGCCCCAGCATTTT
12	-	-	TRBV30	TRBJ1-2	CAWAPGGHGYTF	TGTGCCTGGGCCCCGGGTGGGCATGGCTACACCTTC
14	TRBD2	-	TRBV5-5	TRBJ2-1	CASSLEGLADEQFF	TGTGCCAGCAGCTTGGAAGGACTAGCGGATGAGCAGTTCTTC
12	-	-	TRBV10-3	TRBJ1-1	CAISGDDGEAFF	TGTGCCATCAGTGGGGACGACGGTGAAGCTTTCTTT
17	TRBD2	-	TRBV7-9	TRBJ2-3	CASSLLGTSGYTDTQYF	TGTGCCAGCAGCTTACTTGGGACTAGCGGGTACACAGATACGCAGTATTTT
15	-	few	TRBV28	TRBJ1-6	CASSLGGIANSPLHF	TGTGCCAGCAGTTTGGGGGGGATCGCTAATTCACCCCTCCACTTT
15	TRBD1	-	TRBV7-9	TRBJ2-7	CASSPTRDRGSEQYF	TGTGCCAGCAGCCCAACCCGGGACAGGGGTTCCGAGCAGTACTTC
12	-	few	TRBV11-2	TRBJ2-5	CASSFNQETQYF	TGTGCCAGCAGCTTCAACCAAGAGACCCAGTACTTC